The 15 T cell receptor beta chains below come from one sample, sequenced in a study of CD8 T cells in ankylosing spondylitis (dated by TCRdb to 2017 to 2019). Summary of the overall study and its limitations: A TCR beta motif made up of several highly homologous amino acid variants appeared to be characteristic of blood from ankylosing spondylitis patients.

No antigens are known for them. Preparation of the library involved 5' RACE. The instrument given in TCRdb is Illumina HiSeq 2500. Using fastp at Q25 and MiXCR, TCRdb reprocessed the public reads and kept productive beta chains. Each CDR3 protein appears once, grouped with its most common genes and DNA. Within this sample are around 890,000 distinct CDR3 sequences, with around 11% of them counted one time only. Together, the top ten hold 0.45% to 0.6% of the sample. Sequencing used blood, either unsorted or a sorted T cell fraction (not recorded which). These receptors came from a male donor with ankylosing spondylitis.

The chain recombines TRBV6-5 with TRBJ2-3; unclear D gene. Germline V gene lookup returns CDR1 MNHEY and CDR2 SVGAGI. V lost 2 bases to trimming and J lost 2 bases, with 14 bases between them. The CDR3 loop spans 16 amino acids. CDR3 sequence reads: CASSYPELGNTDTQYF. CDR3 bases: TGTGCCAGCAGTTACCCCGAGTTAGGGAACACAGATACGCAGTATTTT.

This clonotype was detected ten times or more. This rearrangement joins TRBV6-1 to TRBJ2-1; D gene unclear. The germline CDR1 and CDR2 sequences are MNHNS and SASEGT. Between the trimmed V and J ends, which lost 10 bases and 0 bases, there was a span of 10 bases. The CDR3 runs 13 residues. For the CDR3, the DNA is TGTGCCACTCAAAGGAGCTCCTACAATGAGCAGTTCTTC. Translation gives CATQRSSYNEQFF.

This clonotype appeared many times. The V call is TRBV5-1, the J call TRBJ1-2; D unresolved. The CDR3 is made up of 13 amino acids. In germline, CDR1 is SGHRS, CDR2 YFSETQ. Trimming stripped 0 bases from V and 7 bases from J, with 10 bases between. The CDR3 coding sequence is TGCGCCAGCAGCTTGGATGTTGGAGCTGGCTACACCTTC. Encoded protein: CASSLDVGAGYTF. The whole variable domain, remainder taken from reference TRBV5-1 and TRBJ1-2, is KAGVTQTPRYLIKTRGQQVTLSCSPISGHRSVSWYQQTPGQGLQFLFEYFSETQRNKGNFPGRFSGRQFSNSRSEMNVSTLELGDSALYLCASSLDVGAGYTFGSGTRLTVV.

This clonotype was detected only a few times. This rearrangement joins TRBV6-4 to TRBJ1-2, with 9 bases fitting TRBD1. Germline CDR1 reads MRHNA; CDR2 reads SNTAGT. V lost 5 bases to trimming and J lost 0 bases; unmatched junction nucleotides: 4. The CDR3 has 15 amino acids. This CDR3 is CASSKRTGANYGYTF. The CDR3 DNA sequence: TGTGCCAGCAGTAAACGGACAGGGGCTAACTATGGCTACACCTTC.

The sample holds many counts of this clonotype. The chain is built from TRBV5-6 and TRBJ2-1; perhaps TRBD2 as D (5 bases). The germline CDR1 and CDR2 sequences are SGHDT and YYEEEE. V lost 1 base and J lost 3, with 11 bases in between. The CDR3 loop spans 15 amino acids. This CDR3 is CASSLMRERYNEQFF. CDR3 nucleotides: TGTGCCAGCAGCTTGATGAGGGAGCGCTACAATGAGCAGTTCTTC.

In its sample, this clonotype was seen a few times. This rearrangement joins TRBV10-3 to TRBJ2-5; 10 positions match TRBD1. The CDR3 totals 14 residues. V shed 8 bases, J shed 0 bases, and the junction held 3 bases outside the gene matches. Germline CDR1 ENHRY, CDR2 SYGVKD. The CDR3 is CAIGTGANQETQYF. The CDR3 DNA reads as TGTGCCATCGGGACAGGGGCGAACCAAGAGACCCAGTACTTC.

The V gene is TRBV5-1, the J gene TRBJ2-7, with 7 bases fitting TRBD2. There are 17 residues in the CDR3. V dropped 0 bases and J dropped 5; count of bases not matched to a gene: 14. CDR1 is SGHRS and CDR2 is YFSETQ in the germline V gene. The CDR3 DNA reads TGCGCCAGCAGCTTGGCTACCTGGGGGGGAACCGGACACGAGCAGTACTTC. Protein: CASSLATWGGTGHEQYF.

The chain is built from TRBV11-1 and TRBJ2-1; D call uncertain. Trimming shortened V by 3 bases and J by 10 bases, and 19 bases separated the two germline ends. The CDR3 covers 15 residues. Germline loops: CDR1 SGHAT, CDR2 FQDESV (reference sequence). CDR3: CASSFLGLSVEEQFF. In nucleotides, the CDR3 is TGTGCCAGCAGCTTTTTGGGCCTCTCCGTTGAGGAGCAGTTCTTC.

This clonotype was seen repeatedly, ten times or more. V is TRBV15 and J is TRBJ1-1, with D possibly matching TRBD1 (5 bases). V gave up 0 bases and J gave up 0 bases, with 8 bases separating them. Germline loops: CDR1 LNHNV, CDR2 YYDKDF (reference sequence). The CDR3 totals 15 residues. The CDR3 nucleotides read TGTGCCACCAGCAGAGACAGGGTTATGAACACTGAAGCTTTCTTT. Its translation is CATSRDRVMNTEAFF. Full variable domain (rest looked up from reference TRBV15 and TRBJ1-1): DAMVIQNPRYQVTQFGKPVTLSCSQTLNHNVMYWYQQKSSQAPKLLFHYYDKDFNNEADTPDNFQSRRPNTSFCFLDIRSPGLGDTAMYLCATSRDRVMNTEAFFGQGTRLTVV.

The chain has TRBV11-2 and TRBJ2-2; possibly TRBD2 for D (8 bases). Germline CDR1 SGHAT, CDR2 FQNNGV. V gave up 6 bases and J gave up 9 bases, with 26 bases separating them. There are 17 residues in the CDR3. For the CDR3, the DNA is TGTGCCAGCAGGAATTTAGCGGGACAGAGGGTCACAAGGGAGCTGTTTTTT. It encodes CASRNLAGQRVTRELFF.

This clonotype was counted many times. The rearrangement joins TRBV12-3 or TRBV12-4 to TRBJ1-1; TRBD1 might be the D (6 bases). This CDR3 spans 17 amino acids. V dropped 0 bases and J dropped 1 base, with 15 bases sitting between them. In nucleotides, the CDR3 is TGTGCCAGCAGTTTAGCGTTTCCAGGGGACCCGAACACTGAAGCTTTCTTT. The encoded protein is CASSLAFPGDPNTEAFF.

The CDR3 nucleotides are TGTGCCAGCAGTTATGAGAGGGGGGATACGCAGTATTTT. As protein: CASSYERGDTQYF. This chain joins TRBV6-5 and TRBJ2-3; TRBD1 is a possible D gene (6 bases). This CDR3 spans 13 amino acids. The germline gives CDR1 MNHEY, CDR2 SVGAGI. Between the trimmed V and J ends, which lost 3 bases and 6 bases, there was a span of 10 bases.

J is TRBJ2-7 and V is TRBV5-1, with 12 nucleotides matching TRBD2. V shed 4 bases, J shed 3 bases, and the junction held 8 bases outside the gene matches. Germline CDR1 is SGHRS and CDR2 is YFSETQ. This CDR3 spans 16 amino acids. CDR3 DNA: TGCGCCAGCAGCCCCTCCCTAGCGGGGGGGCTCTACGAGCAGTACTTC. It codes for CASSPSLAGGLYEQYF.

This clonotype occurred a few times. This chain connects TRBV20-1 to TRBJ2-7; perhaps TRBD2 as D (6 bases). The CDR3 is made up of 13 amino acids. The germline V gene encodes CDR1 DFQATT and CDR2 SNEGSKA (reference sequence). Trimming took 4 bases from V and 9 from J, leaving 19 bases between them. CDR3 protein: CSATPGPTGGQYF. CDR3 coding DNA: TGCAGTGCTACCCCCGGACCGACCGGGGGGCAGTACTTC.

The chain links TRBV12-3 or TRBV12-4 to TRBJ1-2, with unresolved D. This CDR3 has 13 residues. V dropped 3 bases and J dropped 8 bases, with 13 bases sitting between them. The CDR3 DNA follows: TGTGCCAGCAGTTTCAACCCCCGGTGGGGCTACACCTTC. It specifies CASSFNPRWGYTF.